This note documents a single TCR beta chain sequence. This specimen belongs to a study of beta chain features in type 1 diabetes. On average, the one heparinised blood draw given by each donor was about 120 mL. As every portion of the isolated RNA was reverse transcribed, the sequencing read expressed TCRB transcripts. Clones were read by immunoSEQ multiplex PCR, and TCRdb kept only the in-frame ones, dropping some. The repertoire has 15,000 to 17,000 clones, around two fifths of them found once; the top ten carry 0.53%. This CDR3 spans 15 amino acids. The V segment lost 4 bases and the J segment 6 bases; nucleotides outside the gene matches: 7. The germline CDR1 and CDR2 sequences are SGHDT and YYEEEE.

This receptor was taken from a middle-aged woman in good health. Source material: stem cell memory CD4+ T cells from blood. This chain connects TRBV5-6 to TRBJ2-1, with TRBD1 matching 10 bases. The chain's CDR3 is CASSLGQGIGNEQFF. CDR3 coding DNA: TGTGCCAGCAGCCTGGGACAGGGGATCGGCAATGAGCAGTTCTTC.